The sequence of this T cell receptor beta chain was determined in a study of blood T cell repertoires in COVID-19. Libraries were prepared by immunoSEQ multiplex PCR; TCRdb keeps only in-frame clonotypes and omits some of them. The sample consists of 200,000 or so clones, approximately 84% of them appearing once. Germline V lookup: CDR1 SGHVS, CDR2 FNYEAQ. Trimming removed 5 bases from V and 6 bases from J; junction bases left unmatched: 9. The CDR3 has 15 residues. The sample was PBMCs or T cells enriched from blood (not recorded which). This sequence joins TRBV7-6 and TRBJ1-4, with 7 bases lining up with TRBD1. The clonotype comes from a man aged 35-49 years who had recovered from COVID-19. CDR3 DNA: TGTGCCAGCAGCCCGTCCGACAGGGAGGATGAAAAACTGTTTTTT. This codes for CASSPSDREDEKLFF.